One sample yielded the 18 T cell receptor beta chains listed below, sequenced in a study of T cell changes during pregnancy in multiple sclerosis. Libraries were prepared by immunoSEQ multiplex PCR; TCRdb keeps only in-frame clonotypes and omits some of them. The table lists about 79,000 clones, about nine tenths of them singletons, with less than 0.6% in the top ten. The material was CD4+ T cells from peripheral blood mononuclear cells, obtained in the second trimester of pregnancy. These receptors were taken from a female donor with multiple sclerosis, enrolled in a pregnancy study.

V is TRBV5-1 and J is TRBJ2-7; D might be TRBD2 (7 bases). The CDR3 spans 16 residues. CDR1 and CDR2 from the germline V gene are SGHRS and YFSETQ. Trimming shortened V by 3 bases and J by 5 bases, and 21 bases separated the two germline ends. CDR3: CASSSPGGREINEQYF. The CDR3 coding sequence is TGCGCCAGCAGCTCTCCCGGGGGGCGGGAGATCAACGAGCAGTACTTC.

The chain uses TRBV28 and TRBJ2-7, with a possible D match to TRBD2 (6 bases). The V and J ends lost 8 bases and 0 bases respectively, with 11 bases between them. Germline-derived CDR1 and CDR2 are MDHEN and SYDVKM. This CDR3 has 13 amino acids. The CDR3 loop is CASGTSLSYEQYF. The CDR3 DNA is TGTGCCAGCGGGACTTCGCTCTCCTACGAGCAGTACTTC.

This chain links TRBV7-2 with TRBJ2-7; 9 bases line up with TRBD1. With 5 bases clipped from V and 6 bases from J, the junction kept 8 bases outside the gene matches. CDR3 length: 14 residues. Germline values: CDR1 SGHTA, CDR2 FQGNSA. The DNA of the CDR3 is TGTGCCAGCAGCCCGCAGACAGGGGGGGGCGAGCAGTACTTC. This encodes CASSPQTGGGEQYF.

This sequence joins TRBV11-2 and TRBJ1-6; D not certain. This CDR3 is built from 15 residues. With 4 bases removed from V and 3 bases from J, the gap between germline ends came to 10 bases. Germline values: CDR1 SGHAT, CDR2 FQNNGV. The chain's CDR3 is CASSSFPGYNSPLHF. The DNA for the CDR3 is TGTGCCAGCAGCTCCTTCCCGGGCTATAATTCACCCCTCCACTTT.

The CDR3 protein is CASSEIGLAKNIQYF. In nucleotides, the CDR3 is TGTGCCAGCAGTGAAATTGGACTAGCCAAAAACATTCAGTACTTC. The gene calls are TRBV6-1 and TRBJ2-4, with D possibly TRBD2 on 5 matching bases. In germline, CDR1 is MNHNS, CDR2 SASEGT. V was clipped by 2 bases and J by 0 bases, with 8 bases between them. This CDR3 contains 15 residues.

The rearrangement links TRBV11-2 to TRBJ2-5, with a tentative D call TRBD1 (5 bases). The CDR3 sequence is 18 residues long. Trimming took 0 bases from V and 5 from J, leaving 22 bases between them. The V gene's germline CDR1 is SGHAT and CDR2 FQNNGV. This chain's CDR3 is CASSLDLVVYRTFETQYF. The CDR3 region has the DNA TGTGCCAGCAGCTTAGATCTGGTAGTATACAGGACATTCGAGACCCAGTACTTC.

The CDR3 sequence is CASSVGPTGDYGYTF. As DNA, the CDR3 is TGTGCCAGCAGCGTAGGCCCCACAGGGGACTATGGCTACACCTTC. This chain joins TRBV9 and TRBJ1-2, with 7 bases that match TRBD1. The V gene end was trimmed by 0 bases and the J gene end by 3 bases; junction bases not matched to a gene: 5. Germline loops: CDR1 SGDLS, CDR2 YYNGEE. The CDR3 covers 15 residues.

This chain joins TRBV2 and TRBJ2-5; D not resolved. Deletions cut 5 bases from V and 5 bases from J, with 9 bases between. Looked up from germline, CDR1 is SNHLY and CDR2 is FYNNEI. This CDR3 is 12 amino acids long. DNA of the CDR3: TGTGCCAGCAGTTTTGGAGTCGAGACCCAGTACTTC. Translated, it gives CASSFGVETQYF.

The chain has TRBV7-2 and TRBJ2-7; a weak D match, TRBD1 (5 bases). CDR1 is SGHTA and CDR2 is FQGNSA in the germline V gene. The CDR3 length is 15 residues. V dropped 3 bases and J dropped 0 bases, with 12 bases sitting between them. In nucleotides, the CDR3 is TGTGCCAGCAGCTTTTTCGCAGGGAACTCCTACGAGCAGTACTTC. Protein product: CASSFFAGNSYEQYF. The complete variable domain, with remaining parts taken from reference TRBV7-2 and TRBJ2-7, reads GAGVSQSPSNKVTEKGKDVELRCDPISGHTALYWYRQSLGQGLEFLIYFQGNSAPDKSGLPSDRFSAERTGGSVSTLTIQRTQQEDSAVYLCASSFFAGNSYEQYFGPGTRLTVT.

DNA for the CDR3: TGTGCCAGCAGCCTCACGGGACACTCTGGAAACACCATATATTTT. Translated, it gives CASSLTGHSGNTIYF. The chain combines TRBV5-4 with TRBJ1-3; tentative D call: TRBD1 (6 bases). The CDR3 contains 15 residues. Germline assignment: CDR1 SGHNT and CDR2 YYREEE (reference sequence). Trimming left V 4 bases short and J 0 bases short, with 11 bases between.

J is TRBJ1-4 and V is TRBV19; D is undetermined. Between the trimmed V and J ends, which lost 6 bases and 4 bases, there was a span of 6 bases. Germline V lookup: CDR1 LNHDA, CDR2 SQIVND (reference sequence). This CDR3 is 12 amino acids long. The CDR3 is CASSDINEKLFF. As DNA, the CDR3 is TGTGCCAGTAGCGACATTAATGAAAAACTGTTTTTT. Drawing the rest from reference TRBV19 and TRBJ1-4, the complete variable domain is DGGITQSPKYLFRKEGQNVTLSCEQNLNHDAMYWYRQDPGQGLRLIYYSQIVNDFQKGDIAEGYSVSREKKESFPLTVTSAQKNPTAFYLCASSDINEKLFFGSGTQLSVL.

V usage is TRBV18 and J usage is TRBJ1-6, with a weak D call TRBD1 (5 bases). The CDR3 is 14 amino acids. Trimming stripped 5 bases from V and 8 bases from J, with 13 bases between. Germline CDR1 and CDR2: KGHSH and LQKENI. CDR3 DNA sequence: TGTGCCAGCTCATCGCAGGGAATTGATTCACCCCTCCACTTT. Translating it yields CASSSQGIDSPLHF.

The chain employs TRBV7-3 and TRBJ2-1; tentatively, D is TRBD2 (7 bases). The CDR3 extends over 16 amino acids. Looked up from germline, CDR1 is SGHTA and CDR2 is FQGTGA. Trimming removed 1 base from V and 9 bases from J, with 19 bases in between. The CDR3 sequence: CASSLRGAGVRGEQFF. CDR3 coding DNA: TGTGCCAGCAGCTTAAGGGGGGCGGGGGTTAGGGGTGAGCAGTTCTTC.

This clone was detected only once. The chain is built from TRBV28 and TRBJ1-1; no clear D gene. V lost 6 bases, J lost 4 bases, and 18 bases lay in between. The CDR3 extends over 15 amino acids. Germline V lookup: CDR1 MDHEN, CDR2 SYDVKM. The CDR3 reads CASSSGSPRGTEAFF. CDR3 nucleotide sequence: TGTGCCAGCAGCTCCGGAAGCCCTCGAGGCACTGAAGCTTTCTTT.

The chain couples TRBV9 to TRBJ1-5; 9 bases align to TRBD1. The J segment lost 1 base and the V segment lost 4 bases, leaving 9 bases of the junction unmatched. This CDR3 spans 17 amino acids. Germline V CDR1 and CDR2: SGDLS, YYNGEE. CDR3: CASSIRTGVRSNQPQHF. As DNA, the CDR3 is TGTGCCAGCAGCATAAGGACAGGGGTAAGGAGCAATCAGCCCCAGCATTTT.

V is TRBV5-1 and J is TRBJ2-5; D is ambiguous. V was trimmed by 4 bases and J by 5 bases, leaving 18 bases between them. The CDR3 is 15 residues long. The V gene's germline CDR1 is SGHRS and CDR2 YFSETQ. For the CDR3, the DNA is TGCGCCAGCAGCCCCATACCAAGCGTACGGGAGACCCAGTACTTC. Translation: CASSPIPSVRETQYF.

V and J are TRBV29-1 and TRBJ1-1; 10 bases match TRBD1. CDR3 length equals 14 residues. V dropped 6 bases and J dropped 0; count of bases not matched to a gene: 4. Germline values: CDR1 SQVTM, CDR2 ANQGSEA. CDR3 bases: TGCAGCGTCAGACAGGGGGCAATGAACACTGAAGCTTTCTTT. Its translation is CSVRQGAMNTEAFF.

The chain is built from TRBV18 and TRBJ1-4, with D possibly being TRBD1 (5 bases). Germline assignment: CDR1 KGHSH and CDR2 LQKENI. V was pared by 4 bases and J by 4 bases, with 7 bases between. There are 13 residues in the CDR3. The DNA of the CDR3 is TGTGCCAGCTCACAGGGGATTAATGAAAAACTGTTTTTT. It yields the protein CASSQGINEKLFF.